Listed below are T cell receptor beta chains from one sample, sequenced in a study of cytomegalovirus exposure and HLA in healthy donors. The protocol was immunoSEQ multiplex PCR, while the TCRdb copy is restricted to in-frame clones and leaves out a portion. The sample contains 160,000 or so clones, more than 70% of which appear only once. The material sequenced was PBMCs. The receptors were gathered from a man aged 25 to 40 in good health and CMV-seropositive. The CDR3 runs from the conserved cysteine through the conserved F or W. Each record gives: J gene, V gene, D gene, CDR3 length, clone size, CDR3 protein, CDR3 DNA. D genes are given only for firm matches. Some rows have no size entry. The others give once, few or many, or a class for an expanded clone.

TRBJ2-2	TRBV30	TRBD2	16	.	CAWTRLAGGTTGELFF	TGTGCCTGGACACGGCTAGCGGGAGGTACCACCGGGGAGCTGTTTTTT
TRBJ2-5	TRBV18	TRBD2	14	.	CASSGTSGQETQYF	TGTGCCAGCTCTGGGACTAGCGGTCAAGAGACCCAGTACTTC
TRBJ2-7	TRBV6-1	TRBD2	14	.	CASSVGTIYYEQYF	TGTGCCAGCAGTGTGGGGACTATTTACTACGAGCAGTACTTC
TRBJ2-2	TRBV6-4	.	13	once	CASSDSTAGELFF	TGTGCCAGCAGTGACTCTACGGCCGGGGAGCTGTTTTTT
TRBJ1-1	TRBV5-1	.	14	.	CASSYRTENTEAFF	TGCGCCAGCAGCTACCGAACTGAGAACACTGAAGCTTTCTTT
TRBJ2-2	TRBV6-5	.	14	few	CASSSDPRTGELFF	TGTGCCAGCAGTTCAGACCCTAGGACCGGGGAGCTGTTTTTT
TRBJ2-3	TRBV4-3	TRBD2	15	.	CASSKTSGGTDTQYF	TGCGCCAGCAGTAAGACTAGCGGGGGGACAGATACGCAGTATTTT
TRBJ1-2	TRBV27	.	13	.	CASSAAGARGYTF	TGTGCCAGCAGTGCCGCGGGGGCTCGGGGCTACACCTTC
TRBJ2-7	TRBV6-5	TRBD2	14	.	CASSPSGGGYEQYF	TGTGCCAGCAGCCCCAGCGGGGGAGGCTACGAGCAGTACTTC
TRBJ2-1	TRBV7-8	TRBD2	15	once	CASSAWAGGINEQFF	TGTGCCAGCAGCGCCTGGGCGGGGGGTATCAATGAGCAGTTCTTC
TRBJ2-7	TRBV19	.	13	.	CASSRQDSYEQYF	TGTGCCAGTAGTCGACAGGACTCCTACGAGCAGTACTTC
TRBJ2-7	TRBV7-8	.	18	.	CASSLPNFGQYSPYEQYF	TGTGCCAGCAGCTTACCGAACTTCGGACAGTATAGTCCCTACGAGCAGTACTTC
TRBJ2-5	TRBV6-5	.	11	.	CASRLQETQYF	TGTGCCAGCAGGCTACAAGAGACCCAGTACTTC
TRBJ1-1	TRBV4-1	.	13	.	CASSQDRNTEAFF	TGCGCCAGCAGCCAAGACAGGAACACTGAAGCTTTCTTT
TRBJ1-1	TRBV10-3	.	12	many	CAISVQNTEAFF	TGTGCCATCAGTGTACAGAACACTGAAGCTTTCTTT
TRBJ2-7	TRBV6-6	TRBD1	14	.	CASSSFTGAYEQYF	TGTGCCAGCAGTTCCTTCACAGGGGCCTACGAGCAGTACTTC
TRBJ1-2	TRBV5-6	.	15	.	CASSLRRVSNYGYTF	TGTGCCAGCAGCTTACGCAGGGTATCTAACTATGGCTACACCTTC
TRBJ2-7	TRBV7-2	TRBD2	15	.	CASSRERGGAYEQYF	TGTGCCAGCAGCCGCGAGCGGGGGGGAGCCTACGAGCAGTACTTC
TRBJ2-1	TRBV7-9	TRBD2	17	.	CASSLEGGRAGENEQFF	TGTGCCAGCAGCTTAGAAGGCGGGAGGGCCGGGGAAAATGAGCAGTTCTTC
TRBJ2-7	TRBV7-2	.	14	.	CASSLGASILEQYF	TGTGCCAGCAGCTTAGGGGCGTCCATCCTCGAGCAGTACTTC
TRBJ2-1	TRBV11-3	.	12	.	CASSAQYNEQFF	TGTGCCAGCAGCGCCCAGTACAATGAGCAGTTCTTC
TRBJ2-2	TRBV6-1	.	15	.	CASSEVAVNTGELFF	TGTGCCAGCAGTGAGGTAGCGGTAAACACCGGGGAGCTGTTTTTT
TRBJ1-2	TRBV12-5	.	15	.	CASGLGSTGSYGYTF	TGTGCTAGTGGTTTGGGGTCCACAGGGAGCTATGGCTACACCTTC
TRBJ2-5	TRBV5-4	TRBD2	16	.	CASSLVTSGSRETQYF	TGTGCCAGCAGCTTGGTCACTAGCGGGAGCAGGGAGACCCAGTACTTC
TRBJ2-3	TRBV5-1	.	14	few	CASSLGGPTDTQYF	TGCGCCAGCAGCTTGGGCGGCCCCACAGATACGCAGTATTTT
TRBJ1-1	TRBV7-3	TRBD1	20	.	CASSLRALTGQGGWNTEAFF	TGTGCCAGCAGCTTAAGGGCTCTAACCGGACAGGGAGGTTGGAACACTGAAGCTTTCTTT
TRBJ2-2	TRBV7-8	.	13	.	CASSRQYTGELFF	TGTGCCAGCAGCCGACAGTACACCGGGGAGCTGTTTTTT
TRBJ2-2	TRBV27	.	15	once	CASSPTGANTGELFF	TGTGCCAGCAGCCCGACAGGAGCGAACACCGGGGAGCTGTTTTTT
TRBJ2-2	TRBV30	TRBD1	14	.	CAGGQGLDTGELFF	TGTGCCGGGGGACAGGGCCTGGACACCGGGGAGCTGTTTTTT
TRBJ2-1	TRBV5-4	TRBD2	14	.	CASSLRGAYNEQFF	TGTGCCAGCAGCTTGCGGGGGGCCTACAATGAGCAGTTCTTC
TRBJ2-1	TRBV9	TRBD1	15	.	CASSVRQGAYNEQFF	TGTGCCAGCAGCGTTAGACAGGGGGCTTACAATGAGCAGTTCTTC
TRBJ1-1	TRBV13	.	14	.	CASSSSAGDTEAFF	TGTGCCAGCAGCTCCTCCGCCGGGGACACTGAAGCTTTCTTT
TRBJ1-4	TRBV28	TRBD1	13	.	CASQGGGDEKLFF	TGTGCCAGTCAAGGAGGGGGCGATGAAAAACTGTTTTTT
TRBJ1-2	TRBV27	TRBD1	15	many	CASSRAPDRVRGYTF	TGTGCCAGCTCACGGGCCCCGGACAGGGTTCGGGGCTACACCTTC
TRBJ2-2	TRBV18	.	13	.	CASSTGNTGELFF	TGTGCCAGCTCAACAGGGAACACCGGGGAGCTGTTTTTT
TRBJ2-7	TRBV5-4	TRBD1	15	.	CASSLGGQGDDQQYF	TGTGCCAGCAGCTTGGGTGGACAGGGTGATGATCAGCAGTACTTC
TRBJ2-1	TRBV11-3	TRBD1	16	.	CASSLDGQGASSEQFF	TGTGCCAGCAGCTTAGATGGCCAGGGGGCTTCAAGTGAGCAGTTCTTC
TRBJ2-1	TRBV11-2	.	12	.	CASSLDRVEQFF	TGTGCCAGCAGCTTAGATCGAGTGGAGCAGTTCTTC
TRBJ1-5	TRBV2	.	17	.	CASSARRGTYSNQPQHF	TGTGCCAGCAGTGCCCGCCGGGGGACCTATAGCAATCAGCCCCAGCATTTT
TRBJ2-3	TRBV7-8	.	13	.	CASSPRVSDTQYF	TGTGCCAGCAGCCCCAGGGTTTCAGATACGCAGTATTTT
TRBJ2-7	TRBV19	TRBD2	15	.	CASSPQGLAGAEQYF	TGTGCCAGTAGCCCTCAAGGACTAGCGGGAGCCGAGCAGTACTTT
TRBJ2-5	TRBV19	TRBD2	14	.	CARRTSGRMETQYF	TGTGCCAGAAGGACTAGCGGGAGGATGGAGACCCAGTACTTC
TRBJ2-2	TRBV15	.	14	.	CATSGVMDTGELFF	TGTGCCACCTCGGGGGTTATGGACACCGGGGAGCTGTTTTTT
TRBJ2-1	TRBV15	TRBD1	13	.	CATSWRTGNEQFF	TGTGCCACCAGCTGGCGGACAGGCAATGAGCAGTTCTTC
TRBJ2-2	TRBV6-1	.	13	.	CASSGGDTGELFF	TGTGCCAGCAGTGGGGGGGACACCGGGGAGCTGTTTTTT
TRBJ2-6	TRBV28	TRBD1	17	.	CASSPTGGASGANVLTF	TGTGCCAGCAGTCCCACAGGGGGCGCCTCTGGGGCCAACGTCCTGACTTTC
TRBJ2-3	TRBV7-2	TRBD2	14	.	CASSVSGGADTQYF	TGTGCCAGCAGCGTTAGCGGGGGGGCGGATACGCAGTATTTT
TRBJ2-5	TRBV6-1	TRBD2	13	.	CASRPLREETQYF	TGTGCCAGCAGGCCCTTGCGGGAGGAGACCCAGTACTTC
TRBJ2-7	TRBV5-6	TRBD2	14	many	CASSSAGGGYEQYF	TGTGCCAGCAGCTCGGCGGGCGGGGGGTACGAGCAGTACTTC
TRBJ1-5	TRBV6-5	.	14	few	CASSYSRGNQPQHF	TGTGCCAGCAGTTACTCGAGGGGGAATCAGCCCCAGCATTTT
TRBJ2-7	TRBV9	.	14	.	CASSAGVNPYEQYF	TGTGCCAGCAGCGCCGGGGTCAACCCCTACGAGCAGTACTTC
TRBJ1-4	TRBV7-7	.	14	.	CASSPGQSNEKLFF	TGTGCTAGCAGCCCAGGACAAAGTAATGAAAAACTGTTTTTT
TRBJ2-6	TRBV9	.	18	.	CASSTGWGLSSGANVLTF	TGTGCCAGCAGCACGGGTTGGGGCCTGAGCTCTGGGGCCAACGTCCTGACTTTC
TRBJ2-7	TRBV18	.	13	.	CASSPLGGDEQYF	TGTGCCAGCTCACCCCTGGGGGGAGACGAGCAGTACTTC
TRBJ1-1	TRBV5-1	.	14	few	CASSLRSFGTEAFF	TGCGCCAGCAGCTTGCGAAGCTTTGGCACTGAAGCTTTCTTT
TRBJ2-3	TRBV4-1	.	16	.	CASSQDRGASTDTQYF	TGCGCCAGCAGCCAAGATCGGGGTGCTAGCACAGATACGCAGTATTTT
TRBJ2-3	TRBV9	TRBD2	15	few	CASAVTSGIADTQYF	TGTGCCAGCGCAGTGACTAGCGGGATAGCAGATACGCAGTATTTT